These T cell receptor beta chains were read from a single sample in a study of T cell repertoires in cytomegalovirus infection. Their antigens remain unidentified. From the reads, TCRdb called clonotypes with MiXCR, one entry per CDR3 protein. The repertoire holds approximately 910,000 distinct CDR3 sequences, with around 30% as singletons. The source was cultured CD8+ T cells from PBMCs, collected from culture after CMV antigen stimulation. All receptors come from a human donor in good health (CMV status not recorded). Some clones in this sample may be carry-over from other donors' samples. Each CDR3 is given with its conserved first and last residue. A D gene is named only where the DNA matches it firmly. Only some rows state a clone size, as once, few, many or a class for expanded clones.

v_gene: TRBV6-5
j_gene: TRBJ2-7
d_gene: -
abundance: -
CDR3aa: CASRKQGYEQYF
CDR3nt: TGTGCCAGCAGGAAGCAGGGGTACGAGCAGTACTTC

v_gene: TRBV6-6
j_gene: TRBJ1-1
d_gene: -
abundance: -
CDR3aa: CASSYSAGGSGTEAFF
CDR3nt: TGTGCCAGCAGTTACTCGGCCGGGGGAAGTGGAACTGAAGCTTTCTTT

v_gene: TRBV6-5
j_gene: TRBJ1-2
d_gene: -
abundance: -
CDR3aa: CASRDPTGRGYTF
CDR3nt: TGTGCCAGCAGAGACCCGACAGGTCGTGGCTACACCTTC

v_gene: TRBV7-9
j_gene: TRBJ2-3
d_gene: -
abundance: -
CDR3aa: CASSLGDSPFTDTQYF
CDR3nt: TGTGCCAGCAGCTTAGGGGACTCGCCCTTCACAGATACGCAGTATTTT

v_gene: TRBV7-9
j_gene: TRBJ2-2
d_gene: TRBD1
abundance: -
CDR3aa: CASSFDRGRVNGELFF
CDR3nt: TGTGCCAGCAGCTTCGACAGGGGTCGAGTGAACGGGGAGCTGTTTTTT

v_gene: TRBV6-2/TRBV6-3
j_gene: TRBJ2-6
d_gene: -
abundance: -
CDR3aa: CASSVTGLGANVLTF
CDR3nt: TGTGCCAGCAGCGTAACAGGGCTTGGGGCCAACGTCCTGACTTTC

v_gene: TRBV29-1
j_gene: TRBJ1-6
d_gene: TRBD1
abundance: -
CDR3aa: CSVPGQGGNSPLHF
CDR3nt: TGCAGCGTTCCGGGACAGGGGGGAAATTCACCCCTCCACTTT

v_gene: TRBV4-1
j_gene: TRBJ1-1
d_gene: -
abundance: -
CDR3aa: CASSHSDNTEAFF
CDR3nt: TGTGCCAGCAGCCATTCTGACAACACTGAAGCTTTCTTT

v_gene: TRBV12-3/TRBV12-4
j_gene: TRBJ2-1
d_gene: TRBD2
abundance: many
CDR3aa: CASSFGTSDEQFF
CDR3nt: TGTGCCAGCAGTTTTGGGACTAGCGATGAGCAGTTCTTC

v_gene: TRBV25-1
j_gene: TRBJ1-6
d_gene: -
abundance: few
CDR3aa: CASSEWGGAGNSPLHF
CDR3nt: TGTGCCAGCAGTGAATGGGGGGGTGCCGGTAATTCACCCCTCCACTTT

v_gene: TRBV7-9
j_gene: TRBJ2-1
d_gene: -
abundance: few
CDR3aa: CASSLGTERYNEQFF
CDR3nt: TGTGCCAGCAGCTTAGGGACAGAACGCTACAATGAGCAGTTCTTC

v_gene: TRBV29-1
j_gene: TRBJ1-2
d_gene: TRBD1
abundance: -
CDR3aa: CSVGRGQSYGYTF
CDR3nt: TGCAGCGTTGGCAGGGGACAGAGCTATGGCTACACCTTC

v_gene: TRBV11-3
j_gene: TRBJ2-3
d_gene: -
abundance: -
CDR3aa: CASSWSGTDTQYF
CDR3nt: TGTGCCAGCAGCTGGAGTGGCACAGATACGCAGTATTTT

v_gene: TRBV6-5
j_gene: TRBJ2-3
d_gene: -
abundance: -
CDR3aa: CASSYSIPTDTQYF
CDR3nt: TGTGCCAGCAGTTACTCGATACCCACAGATACGCAGTATTTT

v_gene: TRBV7-9
j_gene: TRBJ1-1
d_gene: TRBD1
abundance: few
CDR3aa: CASQDRDQRNTEAFF
CDR3nt: TGTGCCAGCCAGGACAGGGACCAGAGGAACACTGAAGCTTTCTTT

v_gene: TRBV12-3/TRBV12-4
j_gene: TRBJ2-3
d_gene: -
abundance: many
CDR3aa: CASSFASTDTQYF
CDR3nt: TGTGCCAGCAGTTTTGCTAGCACAGATACGCAGTATTTT

v_gene: TRBV12-3/TRBV12-4
j_gene: TRBJ2-5
d_gene: TRBD1
abundance: many
CDR3aa: CASSFLRQGVGETQYF
CDR3nt: TGTGCCAGCAGTTTCTTGAGACAGGGTGTCGGAGAGACCCAGTACTTC

v_gene: TRBV10-3
j_gene: TRBJ1-1
d_gene: -
abundance: -
CDR3aa: CAISIVGPTLGAFF
CDR3nt: TGTGCCATCAGTATAGTGGGACCGACCCTGGGAGCTTTCTTT

v_gene: TRBV27
j_gene: TRBJ2-7
d_gene: -
abundance: few
CDR3aa: CASSDEDKHYEQYF
CDR3nt: TGTGCCAGCAGTGATGAGGACAAGCACTACGAGCAGTACTTC

v_gene: TRBV6-1
j_gene: TRBJ1-5
d_gene: TRBD1
abundance: few
CDR3aa: CASTPIGGRDQPQHF
CDR3nt: TGTGCCAGCACTCCCATAGGGGGCAGGGATCAGCCCCAGCATTTT

v_gene: TRBV7-2
j_gene: TRBJ1-1
d_gene: -
abundance: few
CDR3aa: CASSLGSGGETEAFF
CDR3nt: TGTGCCAGCAGCTTGGGGAGTGGGGGCGAGACTGAAGCTTTCTTT

v_gene: TRBV4-1
j_gene: TRBJ1-6
d_gene: TRBD1
abundance: -
CDR3aa: CASSQEGDRDSPLHF
CDR3nt: TGCGCCAGCAGCCAAGAAGGGGACAGGGATTCACCCCTCCACTTT

v_gene: TRBV5-8
j_gene: TRBJ2-3
d_gene: TRBD2
abundance: -
CDR3aa: CASSPRPAGGLEDTQYF
CDR3nt: TGTGCCAGCAGCCCCCGTCCGGCGGGGGGGCTAGAAGATACGCAGTATTTT

v_gene: TRBV13
j_gene: TRBJ1-1
d_gene: -
abundance: -
CDR3aa: CASSLGGGPAEAFF
CDR3nt: TGTGCCAGCAGCTTAGGGGGGGGCCCAGCCGAAGCTTTCTTT

v_gene: TRBV7-6
j_gene: TRBJ2-7
d_gene: -
abundance: -
CDR3aa: CASSGESEQYF
CDR3nt: TGTGCCAGCAGCGGGGAATCCGAGCAGTACTTC

v_gene: TRBV2
j_gene: TRBJ2-1
d_gene: -
abundance: -
CDR3aa: CASSEIGGYNEQFF
CDR3nt: TGTGCCAGCAGTGAGATCGGGGGCTACAATGAGCAGTTCTTC

v_gene: TRBV7-9
j_gene: TRBJ2-2
d_gene: -
abundance: -
CDR3aa: CAGGQTNTGELFF
CDR3nt: TGTGCCGGAGGACAGACGAACACCGGGGAGCTGTTTTTT

v_gene: TRBV19
j_gene: TRBJ2-3
d_gene: -
abundance: few
CDR3aa: CASKAYTDTQYF
CDR3nt: TGTGCCAGTAAAGCGTACACAGATACGCAGTATTTT

v_gene: TRBV7-9
j_gene: TRBJ2-4
d_gene: -
abundance: -
CDR3aa: CASSGGRDIQYF
CDR3nt: TGTGCCAGCAGCGGGGGGCGTGACATTCAGTACTTC

v_gene: TRBV10-3
j_gene: TRBJ2-1
d_gene: -
abundance: -
CDR3aa: CAISGDGYNEQFF
CDR3nt: TGTGCCATCAGTGGGGATGGGTACAATGAGCAGTTCTTC